This T cell receptor (beta chain) was observed in a study of STAT5B mutations in CD4+ large granular lymphocyte leukemia. The V and J ends lost 4 bases and 0 bases respectively, with 4 bases between them. The CDR3 length is 13 residues. Germline V CDR1 and CDR2: MNHEY, SVGAGI. Study observations and caveats: Top patient clones used TRBV06 genes more often: 8/27 versus 2/35 in controls.

Healthy controls were blood donor buffy coats. In regard to this clone: Its antigen is undetermined.

How the authors handled the data: The detection floor for productive clonotype frequency was 2.59 x 10-5. Generated by immunoSEQ multiplex PCR, the TCRdb table keeps only in-frame clones and is missing some. For V, J and clone size, that table is used; D and trimming come from the DNA. The table shows some 30,000 clones, with roughly 79% occurring only once. The sequencing input was CD4+ T cells from blood buffy coats. J is TRBJ1-5 and V is TRBV6-5; D ambiguous. This receptor was obtained from a human donor in good health. The CDR3 protein is CASSLSSNQPQHF. The CDR3 DNA reads TGTGCCAGCAGTTTAAGTAGCAATCAGCCCCAGCATTTT.